The clone carrying this TCR beta chain has only a few counts. Its specificity is not known. Each CDR3 protein gets one entry after TCRdb re-called the 5' RACE reads with MiXCR. The repertoire has hundreds of thousands of distinct CDR3 sequences, 18% of them found once; the top ten carry under 15%. This CDR3 is built from 15 residues. Germline CDR1 and CDR2: SNHLY and FYNNEI. V gave up 3 bases and J gave up 7 bases; unmatched junction bases: 7. The sample originates from a study of identical twins. Study findings and constraints: Low generation probability was overrepresented in out-of-frame alpha sequences shared by twins.

The same data also contributed to another study, on T cells expressing NK-cell markers. That report notes: Dominant NKG2C+ clonotypes were found to form about 1.0-7.0% of CD8+ T cells in about 6 donors. Whether expanded NKG2C+ T cell clones were HCMV-specific remained unclear.

The genes are TRBV2 and TRBJ2-2; 8 bases line up with TRBD2. The sequenced sample consisted of PBMCs. The TCR was taken from a woman aged 18 to 35 in good health. CDR3 bases: TGTGCCAGCAGTGAGAGAGCGGGGGTCGGCGGGGAGCTGTTTTTT. It translates to CASSERAGVGGELFF. The entire variable domain, with the rest obtained from reference TRBV2 and TRBJ2-2, is as follows: EPEVTQTPSHQVTQMGQEVILRCVPISNHLYFYWYRQILGQKVEFLVSFYNNEISEKSEIFDDQFSVERPDGSNFTLKIRSTKLEDSAMYFCASSERAGVGGELFFGEGSRLTVL.